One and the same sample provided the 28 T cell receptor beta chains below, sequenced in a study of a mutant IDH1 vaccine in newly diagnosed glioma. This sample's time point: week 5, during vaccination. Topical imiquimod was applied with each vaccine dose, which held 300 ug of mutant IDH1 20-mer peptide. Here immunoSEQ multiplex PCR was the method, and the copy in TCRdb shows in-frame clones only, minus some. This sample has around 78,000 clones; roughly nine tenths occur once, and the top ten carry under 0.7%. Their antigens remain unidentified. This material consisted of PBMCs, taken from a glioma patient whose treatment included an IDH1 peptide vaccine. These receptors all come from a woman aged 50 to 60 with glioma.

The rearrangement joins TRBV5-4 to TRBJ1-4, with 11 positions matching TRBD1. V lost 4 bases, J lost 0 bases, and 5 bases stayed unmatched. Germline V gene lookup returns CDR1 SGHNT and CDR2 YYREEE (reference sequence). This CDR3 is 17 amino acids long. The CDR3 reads CASSPGTGGSTNEKLFF. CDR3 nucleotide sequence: TGTGCCAGCAGCCCAGGGACAGGGGGTTCAACTAATGAAAAACTGTTTTTT.

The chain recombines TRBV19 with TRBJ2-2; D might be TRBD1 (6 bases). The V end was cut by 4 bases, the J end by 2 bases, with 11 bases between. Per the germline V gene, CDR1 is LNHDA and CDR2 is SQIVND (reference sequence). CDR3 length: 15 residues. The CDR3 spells CASSTTGFNTGELFF. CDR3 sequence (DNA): TGTGCCAGTAGTACTACAGGGTTCAACACCGGGGAGCTGTTTTTT.

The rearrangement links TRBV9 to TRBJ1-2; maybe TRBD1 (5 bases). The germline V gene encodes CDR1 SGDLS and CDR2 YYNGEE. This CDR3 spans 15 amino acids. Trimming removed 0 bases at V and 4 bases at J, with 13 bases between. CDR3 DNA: TGTGCCAGCAGCGTAGGGGGGGAGTCCCTCTATGGCTACACCTTC. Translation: CASSVGGESLYGYTF.

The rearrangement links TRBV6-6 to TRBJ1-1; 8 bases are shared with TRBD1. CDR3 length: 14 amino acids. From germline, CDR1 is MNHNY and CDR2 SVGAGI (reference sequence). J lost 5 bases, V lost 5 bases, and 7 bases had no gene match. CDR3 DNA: TGTGCCAGCAGTCTTCAGGGGGCGCGGACTGAAGCTTTCTTT. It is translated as CASSLQGARTEAFF.

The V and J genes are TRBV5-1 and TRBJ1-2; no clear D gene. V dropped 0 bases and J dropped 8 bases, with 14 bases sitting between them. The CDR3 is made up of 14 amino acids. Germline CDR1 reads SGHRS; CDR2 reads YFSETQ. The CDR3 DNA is TGCGCCAGCAGCTTGGAGGTGGTCGGTTCGGGCTACACCTTC. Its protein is CASSLEVVGSGYTF.

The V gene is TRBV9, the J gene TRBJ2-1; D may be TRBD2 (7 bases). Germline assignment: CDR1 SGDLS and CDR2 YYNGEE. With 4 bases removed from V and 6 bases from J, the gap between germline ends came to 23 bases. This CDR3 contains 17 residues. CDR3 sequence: CASSRLRRGAGPNEQFF. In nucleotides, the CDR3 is TGTGCCAGCAGCCGATTAAGACGGGGGGCGGGCCCCAATGAGCAGTTCTTC.

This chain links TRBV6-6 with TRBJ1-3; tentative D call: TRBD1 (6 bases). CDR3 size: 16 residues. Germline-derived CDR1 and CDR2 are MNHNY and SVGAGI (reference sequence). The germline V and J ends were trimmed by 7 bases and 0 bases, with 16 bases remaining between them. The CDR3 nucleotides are TGTGCCAGCATCCTAATACCGACAGGCTCTGGAAACACCATATATTTT. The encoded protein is CASILIPTGSGNTIYF.

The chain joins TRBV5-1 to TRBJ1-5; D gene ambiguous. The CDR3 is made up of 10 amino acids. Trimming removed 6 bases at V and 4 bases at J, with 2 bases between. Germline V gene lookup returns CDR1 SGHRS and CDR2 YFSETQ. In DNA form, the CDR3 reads TGCGCCAGCATGAATCAGCCCCAGCATTTT. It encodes CASMNQPQHF.

The CDR3 is CASSLTGPTDTQYF. CDR3 coding DNA: TGTGCCAGCAGCTTAACGGGCCCGACGGATACGCAGTATTTT. The chain uses TRBV7-3 and TRBJ2-3; D gene ambiguous. CDR1 and CDR2 (germline): SGHTA, FQGTGA. The CDR3 extends over 14 amino acids. V lost 0 bases, J lost 6 bases, and 10 bases lay in between.

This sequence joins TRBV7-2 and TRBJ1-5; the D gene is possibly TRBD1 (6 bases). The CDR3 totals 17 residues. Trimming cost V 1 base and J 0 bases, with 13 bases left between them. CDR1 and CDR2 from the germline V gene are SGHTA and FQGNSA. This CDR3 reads CASSLVSGARSNQPQHF. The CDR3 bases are TGTGCCAGCAGCTTAGTTTCAGGGGCGCGTAGCAATCAGCCCCAGCATTTT.

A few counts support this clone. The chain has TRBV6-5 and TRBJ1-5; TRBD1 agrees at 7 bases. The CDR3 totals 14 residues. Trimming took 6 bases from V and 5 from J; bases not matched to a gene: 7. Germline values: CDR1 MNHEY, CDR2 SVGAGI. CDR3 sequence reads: CASRDREGDQPQHF. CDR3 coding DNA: TGTGCCAGCAGAGACAGGGAGGGGGATCAGCCCCAGCATTTT.

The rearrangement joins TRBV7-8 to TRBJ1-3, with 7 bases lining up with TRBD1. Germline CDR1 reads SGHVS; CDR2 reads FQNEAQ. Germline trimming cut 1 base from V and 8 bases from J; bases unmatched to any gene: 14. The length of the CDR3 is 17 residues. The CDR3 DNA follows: TGTGCCAGCAGCTTAGTAATGACAGGGATTAGAACGGACACCATATATTTT. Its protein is CASSLVMTGIRTDTIYF.

CDR3 sequence reads: CASSLWGFWRAQETQYF. The CDR3 DNA follows: TGCGCCAGCAGCCTCTGGGGGTTCTGGCGGGCCCAAGAGACCCAGTACTTC. The genes are TRBV5-1 and TRBJ2-5; either TRBD1 or TRBD2 may fit D (5 bases each). The CDR3 has 17 amino acids. The germline gives CDR1 SGHRS, CDR2 YFSETQ. V lost 4 bases, J lost 1 base, and 20 bases lay in between.

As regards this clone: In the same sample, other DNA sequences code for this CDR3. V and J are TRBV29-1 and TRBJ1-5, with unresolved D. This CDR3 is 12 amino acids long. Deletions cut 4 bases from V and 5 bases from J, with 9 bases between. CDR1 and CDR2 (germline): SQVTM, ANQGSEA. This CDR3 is CSVGARDQPQHF. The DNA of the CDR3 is TGCAGCGTTGGGGCGAGGGATCAGCCCCAGCATTTT.

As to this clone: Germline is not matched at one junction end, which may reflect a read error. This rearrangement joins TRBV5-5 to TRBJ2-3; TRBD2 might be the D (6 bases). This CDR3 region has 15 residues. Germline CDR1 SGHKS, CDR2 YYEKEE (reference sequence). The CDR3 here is CASRLGLTSTDTQYF. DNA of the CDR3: TGTGCCAGCAGGTTGGGACTCACTAGCACAGATACGCAGTATTTT.

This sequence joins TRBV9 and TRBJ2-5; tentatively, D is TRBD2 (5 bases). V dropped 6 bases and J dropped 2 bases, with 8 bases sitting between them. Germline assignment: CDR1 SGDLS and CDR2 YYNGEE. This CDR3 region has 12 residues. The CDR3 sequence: CASNRGQETQYF. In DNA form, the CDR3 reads TGTGCCAGCAACCGGGGACAAGAGACCCAGTACTTC.

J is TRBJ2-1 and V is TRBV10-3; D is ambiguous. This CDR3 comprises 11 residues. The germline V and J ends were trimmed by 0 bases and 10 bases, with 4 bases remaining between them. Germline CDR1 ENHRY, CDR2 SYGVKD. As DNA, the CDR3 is TGTGCCATCAGTGAGTCGGGGGAGCAGTTCTTC. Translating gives CAISESGEQFF.

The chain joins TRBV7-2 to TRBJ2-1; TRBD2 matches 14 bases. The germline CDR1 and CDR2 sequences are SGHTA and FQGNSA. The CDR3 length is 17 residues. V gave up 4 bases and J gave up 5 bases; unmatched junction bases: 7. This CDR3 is CASSYSPGLAGDNEQFF. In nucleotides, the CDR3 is TGTGCCAGCAGCTACTCCCCGGGACTAGCGGGGGACAATGAGCAGTTCTTC.

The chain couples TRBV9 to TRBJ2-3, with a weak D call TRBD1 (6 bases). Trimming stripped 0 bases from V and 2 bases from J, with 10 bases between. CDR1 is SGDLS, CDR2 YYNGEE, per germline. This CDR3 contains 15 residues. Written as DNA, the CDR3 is TGTGCCAGCAGCGTAGGGGGGCTATTCACAGATACGCAGTATTTT. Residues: CASSVGGLFTDTQYF.

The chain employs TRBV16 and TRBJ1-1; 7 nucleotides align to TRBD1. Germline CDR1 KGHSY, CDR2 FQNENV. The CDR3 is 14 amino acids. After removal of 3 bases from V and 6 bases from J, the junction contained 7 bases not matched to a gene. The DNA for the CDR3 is TGTGCCAGCAGCCATAGACAGGGTTCAGCTGAAGCTTTCTTT. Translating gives CASSHRQGSAEAFF.

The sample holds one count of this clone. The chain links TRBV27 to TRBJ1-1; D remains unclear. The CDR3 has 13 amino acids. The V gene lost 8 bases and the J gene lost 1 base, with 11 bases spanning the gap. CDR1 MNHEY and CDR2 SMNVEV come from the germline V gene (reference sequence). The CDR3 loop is CASGMGGNTEAFF. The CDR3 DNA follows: TGTGCCAGCGGTATGGGAGGGAACACTGAAGCTTTCTTT.

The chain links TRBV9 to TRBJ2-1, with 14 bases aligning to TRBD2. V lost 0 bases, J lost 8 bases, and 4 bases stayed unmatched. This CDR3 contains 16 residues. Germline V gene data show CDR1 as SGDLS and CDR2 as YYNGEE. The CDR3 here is CASSVAGLAGDYEQFF. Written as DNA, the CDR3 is TGTGCCAGCAGCGTAGCGGGACTAGCGGGAGACTATGAGCAGTTCTTC.

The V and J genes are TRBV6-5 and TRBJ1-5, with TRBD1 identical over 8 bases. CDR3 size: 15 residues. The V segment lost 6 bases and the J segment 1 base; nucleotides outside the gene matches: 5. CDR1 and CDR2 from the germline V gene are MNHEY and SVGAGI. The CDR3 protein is CASSSGGKSNQPQHF. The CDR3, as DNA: TGTGCCAGCAGCTCAGGGGGCAAGAGCAATCAGCCCCAGCATTTT.

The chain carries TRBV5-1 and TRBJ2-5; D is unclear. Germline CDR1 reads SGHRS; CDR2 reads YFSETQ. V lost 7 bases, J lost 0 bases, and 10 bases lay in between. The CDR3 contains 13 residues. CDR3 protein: CASSKGYQETQYF. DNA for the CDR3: TGCGCCAGCTCCAAGGGTTACCAAGAGACCCAGTACTTC. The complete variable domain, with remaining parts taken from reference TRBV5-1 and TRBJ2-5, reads KAGVTQTPRYLIKTRGQQVTLSCSPISGHRSVSWYQQTPGQGLQFLFEYFSETQRNKGNFPGRFSGRQFSNSRSEMNVSTLELGDSALYLCASSKGYQETQYFGPGTRLLVL.

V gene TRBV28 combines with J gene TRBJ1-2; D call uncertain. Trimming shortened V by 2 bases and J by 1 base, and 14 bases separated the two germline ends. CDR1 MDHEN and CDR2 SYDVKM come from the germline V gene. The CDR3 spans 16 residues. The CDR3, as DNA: TGTGCCAGCAGTTTAGGGTATGCAGGTAGTAACTATGGCTACACCTTC. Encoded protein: CASSLGYAGSNYGYTF.

DNA of the CDR3: TGTGCCAGCTCACCACCGAGTAGAGGGGGGCAGCGGAATGAGCAGTTCTTC. This translates into CASSPPSRGGQRNEQFF. The gene calls are TRBV18 and TRBJ2-1, with D perhaps assigned TRBD1 or TRBD2 (6 bases each). This CDR3 has 17 residues. In germline, CDR1 is KGHSH, CDR2 LQKENI. With 0 bases removed from V and 7 bases from J, the gap between germline ends came to 19 bases.

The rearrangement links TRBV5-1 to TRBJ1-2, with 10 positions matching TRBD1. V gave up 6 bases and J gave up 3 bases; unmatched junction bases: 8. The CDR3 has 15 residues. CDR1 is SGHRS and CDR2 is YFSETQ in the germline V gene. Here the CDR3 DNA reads TGCGCCAGCACCAGGGACAGGGGTTCCGACTATGGCTACACCTTC. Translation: CASTRDRGSDYGYTF.

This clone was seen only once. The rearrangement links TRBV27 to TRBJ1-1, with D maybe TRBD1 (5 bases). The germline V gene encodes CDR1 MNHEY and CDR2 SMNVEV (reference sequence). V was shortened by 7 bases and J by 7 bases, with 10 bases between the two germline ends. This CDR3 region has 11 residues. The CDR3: CASNGGDEAFF. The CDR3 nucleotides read TGTGCCAGCAACGGAGGGGATGAAGCTTTCTTT.